This is a list of T cell receptor beta chains from one sample in a study of shared clonotypes between healthy human individuals. Using immunoSEQ multiplex PCR, the repertoire was profiled, and TCRdb retains in-frame clones only, with some absent. The profile shows about 820,000 clones, almost 95% of them singletons. What was sequenced was naive CD8+ T cells sorted from blood. These receptors originate from a man aged 25 to 40 in good health. CDR3s include the opening cysteine and the closing phenylalanine or tryptophan. A D gene is named only where the DNA matches it firmly. The listing skips clone size in some rows; elsewhere it reads once, few, many or a size class.

CDR3 protein: CASGFSGTGRDEQFF
CDR3 DNA: TGTGCTAGTGGTTTCTCAGGGACAGGGAGGGATGAGCAGTTCTTC
clone size: .
V gene: TRBV12-5
D gene: TRBD1
J gene: TRBJ2-1

CDR3 protein: CATKGGPGTDTQYF
CDR3 DNA: TGTGCCACCAAAGGGGGGCCCGGCACAGATACGCAGTATTTT
clone size: .
V gene: TRBV15
D gene: .
J gene: TRBJ2-3

CDR3 protein: CASSLTSGTYEQYF
CDR3 DNA: TGTGCCAGCAGCTTGACTAGCGGGACCTACGAGCAGTACTTC
clone size: .
V gene: TRBV5-5
D gene: TRBD2
J gene: TRBJ2-7

CDR3 protein: CASSLGSFESEQFF
CDR3 DNA: TGTGCCAGCAGCTTGGGTTCTTTCGAGAGTGAGCAGTTCTTC
clone size: .
V gene: TRBV5-6
D gene: .
J gene: TRBJ2-1

CDR3 protein: CASGLVAGGWYEQYF
CDR3 DNA: TGTGCTAGTGGTTTGGTAGCTGGGGGTTGGTACGAGCAGTACTTC
clone size: .
V gene: TRBV12-5
D gene: .
J gene: TRBJ2-7

CDR3 protein: CASSLNNEQYF
CDR3 DNA: TGTGCCAGCAGCTTAAACAACGAGCAGTACTTC
clone size: .
V gene: TRBV7-9
D gene: .
J gene: TRBJ2-7

CDR3 protein: CASSIDNQPQHF
CDR3 DNA: TGTGCCAGTAGTATAGATAATCAGCCCCAGCATTTT
clone size: few
V gene: TRBV19
D gene: .
J gene: TRBJ1-5

CDR3 protein: CASSFQETQYF
CDR3 DNA: TGTGCCAGCAGTTTCCAAGAGACCCAGTACTTC
clone size: .
V gene: TRBV6-7
D gene: .
J gene: TRBJ2-5

CDR3 protein: CASSEGVYEQYF
CDR3 DNA: TGTGCCAGCAGCGAAGGGGTCTACGAGCAGTACTTC
clone size: .
V gene: TRBV5-6
D gene: .
J gene: TRBJ2-7

CDR3 protein: CASSSSSYNEQFF
CDR3 DNA: TGTGCCAGCAGCTCGAGCTCCTACAATGAGCAGTTCTTC
clone size: .
V gene: TRBV13
D gene: .
J gene: TRBJ2-1

CDR3 protein: CASSSPGLAPIHEQFF
CDR3 DNA: TGTGCCAGCAGCTCACCGGGACTAGCACCAATCCATGAGCAGTTCTTC
clone size: .
V gene: TRBV7-8
D gene: TRBD2
J gene: TRBJ2-1

CDR3 protein: CSVVGQWADTQYF
CDR3 DNA: TGCAGCGTTGTGGGCCAGTGGGCAGATACGCAGTATTTT
clone size: once
V gene: TRBV29-1
D gene: .
J gene: TRBJ2-3

CDR3 protein: CASSSLWGGNDNAGNTIYF
CDR3 DNA: TGTGCCAGCAGCTCCCTCTGGGGGGGGAATGATAACGCTGGAAACACCATATATTTT
clone size: .
V gene: TRBV7-6
D gene: .
J gene: TRBJ1-3

CDR3 protein: CSVDGSSYNEQFF
CDR3 DNA: TGCAGCGTGGACGGCAGCTCCTACAATGAGCAGTTCTTC
clone size: .
V gene: TRBV29-1
D gene: .
J gene: TRBJ2-1

CDR3 protein: CASSLLLAGVPNTGELFF
CDR3 DNA: TGTGCCAGCAGTTTGTTACTAGCGGGAGTCCCGAACACCGGGGAGCTGTTTTTT
clone size: .
V gene: TRBV27
D gene: TRBD2
J gene: TRBJ2-2

CDR3 protein: CASSPIRLNYGYTF
CDR3 DNA: TGCGCCAGCAGCCCCATCCGTTTGAACTATGGCTACACCTTC
clone size: .
V gene: TRBV5-1
D gene: .
J gene: TRBJ1-2

CDR3 protein: CASSFPPGASGKVAETQYF
CDR3 DNA: TGTGCCAGCAGCTTCCCCCCCGGTGCGTCGGGCAAGGTAGCGGAGACCCAGTACTTC
clone size: .
V gene: TRBV7-9
D gene: .
J gene: TRBJ2-5

CDR3 protein: CASTSAAMNTEAFF
CDR3 DNA: TGTGCCAGCACCTCCGCGGCAATGAACACTGAAGCTTTCTTT
clone size: once
V gene: TRBV27
D gene: .
J gene: TRBJ1-1

CDR3 protein: CASSQLGAGFYNEQFF
CDR3 DNA: TGTGCCAGCAGCCAATTAGGAGCGGGGTTCTACAATGAGCAGTTCTTC
clone size: .
V gene: TRBV16
D gene: TRBD2
J gene: TRBJ2-1

CDR3 protein: CASSAPWGDSYNEQFF
CDR3 DNA: TGTGCCAGCAGCGCCCCTTGGGGCGATTCCTACAATGAGCAGTTCTTC
clone size: once
V gene: TRBV14
D gene: .
J gene: TRBJ2-1

CDR3 protein: CASTPEGIAVPSTDTQYF
CDR3 DNA: TGCGCCAGCACTCCCGAGGGGATAGCGGTCCCTAGCACAGATACGCAGTATTTT
clone size: .
V gene: TRBV4-1
D gene: .
J gene: TRBJ2-3

CDR3 protein: CATRDSDQETQYF
CDR3 DNA: TGTGCCACCCGGGACAGCGACCAAGAGACCCAGTACTTC
clone size: .
V gene: TRBV28
D gene: TRBD1
J gene: TRBJ2-5

CDR3 protein: CASSQVGNQPQHF
CDR3 DNA: TGCGCCAGCAGCCAAGTGGGCAATCAGCCCCAGCATTTT
clone size: .
V gene: TRBV4-3
D gene: .
J gene: TRBJ1-5

CDR3 protein: CASSLEEGLPSYEQYF
CDR3 DNA: TGCGCCAGCAGCTTGGAGGAAGGCTTACCATCCTACGAGCAGTACTTC
clone size: .
V gene: TRBV5-1
D gene: .
J gene: TRBJ2-7

CDR3 protein: CASSVGLADTGGSSYNEQFF
CDR3 DNA: TGTGCCAGCAGCGTAGGACTAGCGGATACTGGCGGGAGCTCCTACAATGAGCAGTTCTTC
clone size: .
V gene: TRBV9
D gene: TRBD2
J gene: TRBJ2-1

CDR3 protein: CASSLGPGEYYEQYF
CDR3 DNA: TGTGCCAGCAGCTTAGGACCAGGGGAGTACTACGAGCAGTACTTC
clone size: .
V gene: TRBV11-2
D gene: .
J gene: TRBJ2-7

CDR3 protein: CASSQTPRTSRSSYNEQFF
CDR3 DNA: TGCGCCAGCAGCCAAACACCCCGGACATCCAGGAGCTCCTACAATGAGCAGTTCTTC
clone size: .
V gene: TRBV4-1
D gene: .
J gene: TRBJ2-1

CDR3 protein: CAGQLTEAFF
CDR3 DNA: TGTGCCGGACAGCTCACTGAAGCTTTCTTT
clone size: .
V gene: TRBV7-9
D gene: .
J gene: TRBJ1-1

CDR3 protein: CASSSEANTEAFF
CDR3 DNA: TGTGCCAGCAGCTCGGAAGCGAACACTGAAGCTTTCTTT
clone size: .
V gene: TRBV11-2
D gene: .
J gene: TRBJ1-1

CDR3 protein: CASSLVGGGQETQYF
CDR3 DNA: TGCGCCAGCAGCTTGGTTGGAGGGGGACAGGAGACCCAGTACTTC
clone size: .
V gene: TRBV5-1
D gene: .
J gene: TRBJ2-5

CDR3 protein: CASSPGASGRAPYNEQFF
CDR3 DNA: TGTGCCAGCAGCCCGGGGGCTAGCGGGAGGGCACCCTACAATGAGCAGTTCTTC
clone size: .
V gene: TRBV7-3
D gene: TRBD2
J gene: TRBJ2-1

CDR3 protein: CASSGPRNTEAFF
CDR3 DNA: TGTGCCAGCAGTGGACCGAGGAACACTGAAGCTTTCTTT
clone size: .
V gene: TRBV28
D gene: .
J gene: TRBJ1-1

CDR3 protein: CASSIGGKGYEQYF
CDR3 DNA: TGTGCCAGTAGTATAGGGGGCAAGGGCTACGAGCAGTACTTC
clone size: .
V gene: TRBV19
D gene: .
J gene: TRBJ2-7

CDR3 protein: CASSSWTGAANEQFF
CDR3 DNA: TGTGCCAGCAGTTCCTGGACAGGGGCCGCCAATGAGCAGTTCTTC
clone size: .
V gene: TRBV6-6
D gene: TRBD1
J gene: TRBJ2-1

CDR3 protein: CASSLELGGNQPQHF
CDR3 DNA: TGTGCCAGCAGCTTAGAACTTGGGGGTAATCAGCCCCAGCATTTT
clone size: .
V gene: TRBV11-2
D gene: .
J gene: TRBJ1-5

CDR3 protein: CASSMGASGELFF
CDR3 DNA: TGTGCCAGTAGTATGGGGGCGAGCGGGGAGCTGTTTTTT
clone size: .
V gene: TRBV19
D gene: .
J gene: TRBJ2-2

CDR3 protein: CASRTDNTGELFF
CDR3 DNA: TGTGCCTCGAGGACAGATAACACCGGGGAGCTGTTTTTT
clone size: .
V gene: TRBV7-8
D gene: .
J gene: TRBJ2-2